This is a list of T cell receptor beta chains from one sample in a study of cytomegalovirus exposure and HLA in healthy donors. Clones were sequenced by immunoSEQ multiplex PCR, and TCRdb holds only the in-frame ones, with some missing. The sample lists 50,000 to 65,000 clones; 90% to 96% were seen once. The sequenced sample consisted of PBMCs. These TCRs come from a woman younger than 35 in good health and CMV-seronegative. Each CDR3 is given with its conserved first and last residue. The order of the fields is CDR3 length, J gene, V gene, D gene, clone size, CDR3 DNA, CDR3 protein. D genes are given only for firm matches. Size values are once, few and many counts, or a class for expanded clones, and some rows have none.

>15|TRBJ1-5|TRBV19|-|-
TGTGCCAGTAGTCCCCCCGTGGGGGCCTATCAGCCCCAGCATTTT
CASSPPVGAYQPQHF
>15|TRBJ1-3|TRBV7-9|-|-
TGTGCCAGCAGCTTAGCGATGGGAGCCCGAAACACCATATATTTT
CASSLAMGARNTIYF
>18|TRBJ2-7|TRBV4-3|-|-
TGCGCCAGCAGCCAAGAGATGGGTGGCGGGGCCAACCCCTACGAGCAGTACTTC
CASSQEMGGGANPYEQYF
>14|TRBJ2-2|TRBV5-4|TRBD1|-
TGTGCCAGCAGTTGGGACAGGGGTGCCGGGGAGCTGTTTTTT
CASSWDRGAGELFF
>16|TRBJ2-3|TRBV7-9|TRBD1|-
TGTGCCAGCAGCTCAGGGGACAGCCCGGGGCGGGATACGCAGTATTTT
CASSSGDSPGRDTQYF
>14|TRBJ1-2|TRBV28|-|-
TGTGCCAGCAGCCACCGTCGGGAGGGGTATGGCTACACCTTC
CASSHRREGYGYTF
>13|TRBJ2-7|TRBV2|-|-
TGTGCCAGCGGGAAAGGGGATTCCTACGAGCAGTACTTC
CASGKGDSYEQYF
>14|TRBJ1-1|TRBV27|-|-
TGTGCCAGCAGTTTATCGCGGGCGGGCACTGAAGCTTTCTTT
CASSLSRAGTEAFF
>15|TRBJ2-3|TRBV7-8|TRBD1|-
TGTGCCAGCAGCCTGCGACAGGGAGGCACAGATACGCAGTATTTT
CASSLRQGGTDTQYF
>15|TRBJ1-2|TRBV29-1|-|-
TGCAGCGTTGTTCCCTGGGGAGGCCCGGCGGGTGGCTACACCTTC
CSVVPWGGPAGGYTF
>15|TRBJ2-5|TRBV11-3|TRBD2|-
TGTGCCAGCAGCTTAGTAGGGGAGGGTCCGGAGACCCAGTACTTC
CASSLVGEGPETQYF
>15|TRBJ2-1|TRBV10-3|TRBD2|-
TGTGCCATCAGCCTTAGCGGGAGCTCCTACAATGAGCAGTTCTTC
CAISLSGSSYNEQFF
>14|TRBJ2-1|TRBV14|-|-
TGTGCCAGCAGCCAAGAGGGCGCGGGGAATGAGCAGTTCTTC
CASSQEGAGNEQFF
>15|TRBJ2-5|TRBV4-3|TRBD1|-
TGCGCCAGCAGCCAAGACGGGACAGGCCAAGAGACCCAGTACTTC
CASSQDGTGQETQYF
>13|TRBJ1-1|TRBV10-3|TRBD1|-
TGTGCCATCAGGACAGGGTGGAACACTGAAGCTTTCTTT
CAIRTGWNTEAFF
>13|TRBJ2-3|TRBV4-1|-|-
TGCGCCAGCAGCCCCCGGGGTTCAGATACGCAGTATTTT
CASSPRGSDTQYF
>14|TRBJ2-5|TRBV28|-|-
TGTGCCACCACCGGGGCAGGGGGGCACGAGACCCAGTACTTC
CATTGAGGHETQYF
>14|TRBJ2-1|TRBV9|-|-
TGTGCCAGCTGCCCGACCGGAGGGCCGAATGAGCAGTTCTTC
CASCPTGGPNEQFF
>16|TRBJ2-7|TRBV28|-|-
TGTGCCAGCAGTTTAGGGAGCGGGCGGAGCTCCTACGAGCAGTACTTC
CASSLGSGRSSYEQYF
>13|TRBJ1-4|TRBV28|-|-
TGTGCCACTAGTGCCCGGCTAAATGAATGGCTGTTTTTT
CATSARLNEWLFF
>15|TRBJ1-2|TRBV2|-|-
TGTGCCAGCAGTGAAATCCGGGGGAACCCGCGTGTGATCACCTTC
CASSEIRGNPRVITF
>11|TRBJ2-3|TRBV20-1|TRBD2|-
TGCAGTGCTGCGGGAGGAGATACGCAGTATTTT
CSAAGGDTQYF
>15|TRBJ2-7|TRBV6-5|TRBD2|-
TGTGCCAGCAGCCGGACTAGCGGGGGCACCTACGAGCAGTACTTC
CASSRTSGGTYEQYF
>11|TRBJ1-2|TRBV10-3|-|few
TGTGCCATCAGAGGGGATTCCGACTACACCTTC
CAIRGDSDYTF
>11|TRBJ2-7|TRBV20-1|TRBD2|once
TGCAGTGTTAGCGGGAGGGCCCAGCAGTACTTC
CSVSGRAQQYF
>15|TRBJ2-7|TRBV7-2|TRBD2|-
TGTGCCAGCAGCTTGTTAGCGGGAGGAGGCTACGAGCAGTACTTC
CASSLLAGGGYEQYF
>11|TRBJ1-2|TRBV7-2|-|-
TGTGCCAGCAGCTCCTGGGGGGGGGCCACCTTC
CASSSWGGATF
>15|TRBJ1-5|TRBV5-6|TRBD1|-
TGTGCCAGCAGCGCCCGGGGACAGGGCAATCAGCCCCAGCATTTT
CASSARGQGNQPQHF
>16|TRBJ1-3|TRBV4-3|TRBD1|-
TGCGCCAGCAGCCCCGGGACAGGGAGAACTGGAAACACCATATATTTT
CASSPGTGRTGNTIYF
>11|TRBJ2-3|TRBV10-3|-|-
TGCGCCATCTCCCCCGGGGATACGCAGTATTTT
CAISPGDTQYF
>13|TRBJ2-7|TRBV9|-|once
TGTGCCAGCAGCAACAGGACCTCTAGGAAGCAGTACTTC
CASSNRTSRKQYF
>16|TRBJ2-3|TRBV5-1|-|-
TGCGCCAGCAGCTTGTGGGGCGGGGCGAACACAGATACGCAGTATTTT
CASSLWGGANTDTQYF
>16|TRBJ2-5|TRBV7-9|TRBD1|-
TGTGCCAGCAGCCCGGGACAGGGGGCCTTGGGAGAGACCCAGTACTTC
CASSPGQGALGETQYF
>15|TRBJ1-2|TRBV5-8|-|-
TGTGCCAGCAGCTTTCGACCCGTGGGCTACTATGGCTACACCTTC
CASSFRPVGYYGYTF
>15|TRBJ2-7|TRBV9|-|-
TGTGCCAGCAGCGTAGGGGGAGGGCAGGGGTACGAGCAGTACTTC
CASSVGGGQGYEQYF
>17|TRBJ2-3|TRBV28|TRBD2|-
TGTGCCAGCAGTCCGGGGGGGCACCCCGGGGGCACAGATACGCAGTATTTT
CASSPGGHPGGTDTQYF
>16|TRBJ1-3|TRBV9|TRBD1|-
TGTGCCAGCAGCGTCGGGGACAGCGTAAGTGGAAACACCATATATTTT
CASSVGDSVSGNTIYF
>15|TRBJ2-2|TRBV18|TRBD2|-
TGTGCCAGCTCATTGACTAGCGGGAGTACCGGGGAGCTGTTTTTT
CASSLTSGSTGELFF
>13|TRBJ1-1|TRBV29-1|-|-
TGCAGCGTTGTTGGCCAGGGGTACACTGAAGCTTTCTTT
CSVVGQGYTEAFF
>12|TRBJ1-5|TRBV28|-|once
TGTGCCAGCCACAGGGGCAATCAGCCCCAGCATTTT
CASHRGNQPQHF
>17|TRBJ2-7|TRBV5-6|TRBD2|-
TGTGCCAGCAGCTTGGGGCTAGCGGGATTAAGCTCCTACGAGCAGTACTTC
CASSLGLAGLSSYEQYF
>13|TRBJ2-7|TRBV7-3|-|-
TGTGCCAGCAGCACCGGCGGGGTGGGGGAGCAGTACTTC
CASSTGGVGEQYF
>15|TRBJ1-2|TRBV7-9|-|-
TGTGCCAGCAGCTCCGGGGGGGCGCATCCGGTTGGCTACACCTTC
CASSSGGAHPVGYTF
>15|TRBJ2-5|TRBV28|-|-
TGTGCCAGCAGCTTAACAGGGTTGGGTGGCGAGACCCAGTACTTC
CASSLTGLGGETQYF
>16|TRBJ2-3|TRBV27|TRBD2|-
TGTGCCAGCAGTCCCCTTAGCGGGAAGAGCACAGATACGCAGTATTTT
CASSPLSGKSTDTQYF
>14|TRBJ2-7|TRBV6-5|TRBD2|-
TGTGCCAGCCGCCCGGGGGGGCTTGGAAACGAGCAGTACTTC
CASRPGGLGNEQYF
>16|TRBJ1-5|TRBV18|TRBD1|-
TGTGCCAGCTCACCACAGGGGGCTACGGGCAATCAGCCCCAGCATTTT
CASSPQGATGNQPQHF